This T cell receptor beta chain is drawn from a study of tumor and adjacent non-tumor tissue in lung cancer. Study-level background: There were about 12 adenocarcinoma, a couple of squamous cell carcinoma and 1 small cell lung cancer cases.

On this clonotype itself: A junction end diverges from the germline sequence, so it may reflect a read error.

Three rounds of nested PCR, following a modified ARM-PCR protocol, produced the TCRbeta library. MiXCR was run by TCRdb on the multiplex PCR reads, yielding one entry per CDR3 protein. The sample includes 60,000 to 85,000 distinct CDR3 sequences, more than 65% of them seen just once. No cell sorting was done before RNA was extracted from the tissue. More than 3 cm separated this lung sample from the edge of the tumor. The CDR3 contains 14 residues. Sequencing input: distant non-tumor lung tissue. The clonotype originates from a man aged 55 to 70 with non-small cell lung cancer. The gene calls are TRBV12-3 or TRBV12-4 and TRBJ2-2, with D perhaps assigned TRBD1 or TRBD2 (6 bases each). CDR3 protein: CASGLAGEAGDLFF. The CDR3 coding sequence is TGTGCCAGCGGTCTTGCAGGGGAGGCCGGGGATCTGTTTTTT.